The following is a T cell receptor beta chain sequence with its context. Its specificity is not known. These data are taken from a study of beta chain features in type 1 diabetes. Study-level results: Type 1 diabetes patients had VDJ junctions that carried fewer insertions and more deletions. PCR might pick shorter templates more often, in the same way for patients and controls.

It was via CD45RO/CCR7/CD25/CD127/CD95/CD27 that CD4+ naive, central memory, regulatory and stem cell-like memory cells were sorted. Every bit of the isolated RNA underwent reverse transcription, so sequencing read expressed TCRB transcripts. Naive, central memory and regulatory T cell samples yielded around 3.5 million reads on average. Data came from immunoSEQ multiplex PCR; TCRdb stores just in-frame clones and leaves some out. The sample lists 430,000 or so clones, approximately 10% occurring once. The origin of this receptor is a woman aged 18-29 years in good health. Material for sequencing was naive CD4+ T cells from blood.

The CDR3 bases are TGTGCCAGCAGCGTAGGGCAAGCTAGCGGCCGCTACAATGAGCAGTTCTTC. As protein: CASSVGQASGRYNEQFF. V is TRBV9 and J is TRBJ2-1, with 7 bases aligning to TRBD2. Germline V lookup: CDR1 SGDLS, CDR2 YYNGEE. The CDR3 covers 17 residues. The trim removed 0 bases at V and 3 bases at J, leaving 9 bases unmatched.